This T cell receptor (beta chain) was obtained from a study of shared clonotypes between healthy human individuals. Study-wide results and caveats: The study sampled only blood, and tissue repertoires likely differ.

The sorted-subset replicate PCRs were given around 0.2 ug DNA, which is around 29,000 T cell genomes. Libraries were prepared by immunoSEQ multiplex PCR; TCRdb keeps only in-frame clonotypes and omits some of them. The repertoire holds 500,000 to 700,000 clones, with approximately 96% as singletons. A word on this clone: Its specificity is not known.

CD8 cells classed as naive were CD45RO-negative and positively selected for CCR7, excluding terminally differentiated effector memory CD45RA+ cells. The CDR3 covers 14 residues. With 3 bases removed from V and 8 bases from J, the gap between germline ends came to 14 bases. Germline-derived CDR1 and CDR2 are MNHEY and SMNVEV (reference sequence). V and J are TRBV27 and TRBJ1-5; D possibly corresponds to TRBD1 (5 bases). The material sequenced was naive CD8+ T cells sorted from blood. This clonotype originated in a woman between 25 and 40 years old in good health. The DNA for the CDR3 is TGTGCCAGCAGTTTTGGCAGGGAATTGGAGCCCCAGCATTTT. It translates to CASSFGRELEPQHF.